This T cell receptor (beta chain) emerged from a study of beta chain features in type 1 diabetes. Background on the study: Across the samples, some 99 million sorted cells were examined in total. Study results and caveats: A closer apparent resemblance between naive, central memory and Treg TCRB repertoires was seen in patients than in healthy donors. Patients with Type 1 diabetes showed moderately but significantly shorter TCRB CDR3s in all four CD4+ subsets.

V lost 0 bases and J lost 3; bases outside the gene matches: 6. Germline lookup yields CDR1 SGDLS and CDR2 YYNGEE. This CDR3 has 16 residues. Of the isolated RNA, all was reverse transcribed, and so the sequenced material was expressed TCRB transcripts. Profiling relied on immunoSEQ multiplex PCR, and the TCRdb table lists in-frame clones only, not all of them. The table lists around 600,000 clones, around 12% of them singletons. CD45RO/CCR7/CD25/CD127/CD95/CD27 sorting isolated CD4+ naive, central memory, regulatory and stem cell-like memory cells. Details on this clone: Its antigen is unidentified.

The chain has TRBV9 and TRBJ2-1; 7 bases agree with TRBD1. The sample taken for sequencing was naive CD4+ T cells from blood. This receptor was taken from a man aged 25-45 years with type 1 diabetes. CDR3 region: CASSVGTGTVYNEQFF. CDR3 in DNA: TGTGCCAGCAGCGTAGGGACCGGGACAGTCTACAATGAGCAGTTCTTC.